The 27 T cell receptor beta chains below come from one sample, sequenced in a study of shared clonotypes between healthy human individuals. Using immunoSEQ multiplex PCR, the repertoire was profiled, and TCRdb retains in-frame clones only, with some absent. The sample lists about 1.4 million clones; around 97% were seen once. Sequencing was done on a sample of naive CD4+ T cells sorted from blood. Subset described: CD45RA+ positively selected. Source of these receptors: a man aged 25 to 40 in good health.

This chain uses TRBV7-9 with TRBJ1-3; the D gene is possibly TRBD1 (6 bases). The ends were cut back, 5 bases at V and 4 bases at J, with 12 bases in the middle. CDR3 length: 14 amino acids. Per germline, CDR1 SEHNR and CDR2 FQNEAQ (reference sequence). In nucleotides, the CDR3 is TGTGCCAGCAGCACACAGGGAATGGGAAACACCATATATTTT. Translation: CASSTQGMGNTIYF.

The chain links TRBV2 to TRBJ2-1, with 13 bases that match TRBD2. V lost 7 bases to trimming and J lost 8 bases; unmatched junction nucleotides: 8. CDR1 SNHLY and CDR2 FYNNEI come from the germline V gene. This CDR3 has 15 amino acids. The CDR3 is CASIPRTSGSYEQFF. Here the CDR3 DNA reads TGTGCCAGCATTCCCAGGACTAGCGGGAGCTATGAGCAGTTCTTC.

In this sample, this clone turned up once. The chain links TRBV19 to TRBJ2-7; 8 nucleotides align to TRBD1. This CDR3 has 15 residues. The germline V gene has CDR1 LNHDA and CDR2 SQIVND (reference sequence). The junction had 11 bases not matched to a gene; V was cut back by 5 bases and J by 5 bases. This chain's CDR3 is CASSPRGQGANEQYF. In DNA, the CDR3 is TGTGCCAGTAGTCCCCGGGGGCAGGGGGCCAACGAGCAGTACTTC.

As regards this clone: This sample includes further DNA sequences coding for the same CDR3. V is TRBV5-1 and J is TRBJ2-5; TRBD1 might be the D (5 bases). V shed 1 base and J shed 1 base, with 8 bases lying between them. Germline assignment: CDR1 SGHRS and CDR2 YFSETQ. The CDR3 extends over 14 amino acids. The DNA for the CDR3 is TGCGCCAGCAGCTTGCAGGGAACCCAAGAGACCCAGTACTTC. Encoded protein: CASSLQGTQETQYF. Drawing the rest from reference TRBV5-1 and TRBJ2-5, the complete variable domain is KAGVTQTPRYLIKTRGQQVTLSCSPISGHRSVSWYQQTPGQGLQFLFEYFSETQRNKGNFPGRFSGRQFSNSRSEMNVSTLELGDSALYLCASSLQGTQETQYFGPGTRLLVL.

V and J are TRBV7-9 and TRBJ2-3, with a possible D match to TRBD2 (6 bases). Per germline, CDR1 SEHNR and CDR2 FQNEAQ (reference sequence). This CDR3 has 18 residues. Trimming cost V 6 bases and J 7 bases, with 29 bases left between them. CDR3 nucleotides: TGTGCCAGCAGTCGTACGGGAGTTATACATCAGATGGGGAATACGCAGTATTTT. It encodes CASSRTGVIHQMGNTQYF.

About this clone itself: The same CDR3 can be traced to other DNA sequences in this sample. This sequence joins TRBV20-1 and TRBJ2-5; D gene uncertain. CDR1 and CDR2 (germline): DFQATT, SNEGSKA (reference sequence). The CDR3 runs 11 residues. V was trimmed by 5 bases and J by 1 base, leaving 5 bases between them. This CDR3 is CSAGPQETQYF. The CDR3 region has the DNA TGCAGTGCTGGCCCCCAAGAGACCCAGTACTTC.

CDR3: CASSPSPGTGFATNEKLFF. Here the CDR3 DNA reads TGTGCCAGCAGCCCTAGTCCCGGGACAGGTTTTGCAACTAATGAAAAACTGTTTTTT. The genes are TRBV11-2 and TRBJ1-4, with 8 bases identical to TRBD1. The junction had 14 bases not matched to a gene; V was cut back by 5 bases and J by 0 bases. The CDR3 loop spans 19 amino acids. The germline CDR1 and CDR2 sequences are SGHAT and FQNNGV.

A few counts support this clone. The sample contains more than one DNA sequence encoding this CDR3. The CDR3 loop reads CASSLDLSNEQFF. CDR3 bases: TGTGCCAGCAGCTTAGATTTGTCCAATGAGCAGTTCTTC. The chain recombines TRBV11-3 with TRBJ2-1, with D unclear. V lost 0 bases and J lost 6, with 6 bases in between. Germline V gene sequence: CDR1 SGHNT, CDR2 YENEEA. CDR3 length equals 13 residues.

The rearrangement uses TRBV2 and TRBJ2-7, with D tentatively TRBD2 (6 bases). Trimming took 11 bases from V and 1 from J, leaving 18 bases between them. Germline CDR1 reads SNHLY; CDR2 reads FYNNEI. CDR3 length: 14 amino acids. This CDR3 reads CADKTDAGSYEQYF. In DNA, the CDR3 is TGTGCCGACAAGACAGACGCGGGATCCTACGAGCAGTACTTC.

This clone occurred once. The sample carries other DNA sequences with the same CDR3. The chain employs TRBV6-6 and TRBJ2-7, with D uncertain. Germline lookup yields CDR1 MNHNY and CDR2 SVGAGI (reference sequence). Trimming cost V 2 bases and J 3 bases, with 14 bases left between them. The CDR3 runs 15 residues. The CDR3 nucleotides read TGTGCCAGCAGTTACCCATCGGACGGATACTACGAGCAGTACTTC. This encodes CASSYPSDGYYEQYF.

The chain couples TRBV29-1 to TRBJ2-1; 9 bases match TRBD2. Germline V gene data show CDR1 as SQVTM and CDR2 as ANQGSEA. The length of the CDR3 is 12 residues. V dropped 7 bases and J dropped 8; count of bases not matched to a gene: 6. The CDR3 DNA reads TGCAGCGGGAGTAGCGGGAGTTATGAGCAGTTCTTC. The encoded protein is CSGSSGSYEQFF.

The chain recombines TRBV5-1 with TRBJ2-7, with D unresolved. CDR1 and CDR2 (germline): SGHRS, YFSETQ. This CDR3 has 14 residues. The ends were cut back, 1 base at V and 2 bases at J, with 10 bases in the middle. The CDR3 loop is CASSLSQEPYEQYF. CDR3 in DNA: TGCGCCAGCAGCTTGAGTCAGGAGCCCTACGAGCAGTACTTC.

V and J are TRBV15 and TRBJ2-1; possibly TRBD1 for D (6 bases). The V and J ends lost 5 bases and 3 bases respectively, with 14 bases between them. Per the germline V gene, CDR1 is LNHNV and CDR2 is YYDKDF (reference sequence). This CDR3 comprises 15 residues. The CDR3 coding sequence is TGTGCCACCAGCGGACTCCGGGACAACTACAATGAGCAGTTCTTC. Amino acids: CATSGLRDNYNEQFF.

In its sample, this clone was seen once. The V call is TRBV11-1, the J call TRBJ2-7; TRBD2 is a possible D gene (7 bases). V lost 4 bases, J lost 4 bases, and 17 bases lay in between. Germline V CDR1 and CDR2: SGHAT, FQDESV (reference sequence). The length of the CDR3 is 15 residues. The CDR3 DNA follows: TGTGCCAGCAGCTCGTTTGGGGGGGCAGCGTACGAGCAGTACTTC. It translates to CASSSFGGAAYEQYF.

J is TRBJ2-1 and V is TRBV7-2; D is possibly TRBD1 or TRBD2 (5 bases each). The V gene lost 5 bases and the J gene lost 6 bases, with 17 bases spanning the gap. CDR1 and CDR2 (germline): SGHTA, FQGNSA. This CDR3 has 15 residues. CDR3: CASSREGRTFNEQFF. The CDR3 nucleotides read TGTGCCAGCAGCCGCGAGGGACGGACCTTCAATGAGCAGTTCTTC.

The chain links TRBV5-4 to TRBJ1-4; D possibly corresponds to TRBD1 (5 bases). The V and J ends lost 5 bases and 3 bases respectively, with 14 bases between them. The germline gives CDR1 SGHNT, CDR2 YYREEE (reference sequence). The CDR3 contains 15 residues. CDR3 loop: CASSLTGAANEKLFF. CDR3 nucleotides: TGTGCCAGCAGTCTCACAGGTGCCGCTAATGAAAAACTGTTTTTT.

CDR3 sequence: CASSLREGLAATYNEQFF. The CDR3 nucleotides are TGTGCCAGCAGCTTGCGGGAGGGACTAGCGGCCACCTACAATGAGCAGTTCTTC. V is TRBV11-2 and J is TRBJ2-1; the match to TRBD2 covers 11 bases. V shed 3 bases, J shed 2 bases, and the junction held 9 bases outside the gene matches. The CDR3 runs 18 residues. Germline CDR1 reads SGHAT; CDR2 reads FQNNGV. The entire variable domain, with the rest obtained from reference TRBV11-2 and TRBJ2-1, is as follows: EAGVAQSPRYKIIEKRQSVAFWCNPISGHATLYWYQQILGQGPKLLIQFQNNGVVDDSQLPKDRFSAERLKGVDSTLKIQPAKLEDSAVYLCASSLREGLAATYNEQFFGPGTRLTVL.

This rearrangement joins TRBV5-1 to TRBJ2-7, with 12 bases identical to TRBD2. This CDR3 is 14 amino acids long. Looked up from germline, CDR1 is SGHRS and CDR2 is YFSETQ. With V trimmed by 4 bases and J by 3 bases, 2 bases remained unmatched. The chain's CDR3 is CASSALAGGYEQYF. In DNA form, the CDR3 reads TGCGCCAGCAGCGCACTAGCGGGAGGCTACGAGCAGTACTTC. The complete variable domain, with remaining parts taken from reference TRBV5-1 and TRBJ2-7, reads KAGVTQTPRYLIKTRGQQVTLSCSPISGHRSVSWYQQTPGQGLQFLFEYFSETQRNKGNFPGRFSGRQFSNSRSEMNVSTLELGDSALYLCASSALAGGYEQYFGPGTRLTVT.

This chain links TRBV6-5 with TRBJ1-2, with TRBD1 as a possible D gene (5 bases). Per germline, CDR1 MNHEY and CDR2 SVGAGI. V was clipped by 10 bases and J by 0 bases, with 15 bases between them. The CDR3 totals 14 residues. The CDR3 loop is CATSGTQANYGYTF. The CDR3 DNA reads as TGTGCCACCTCAGGGACCCAAGCTAACTATGGCTACACCTTC.

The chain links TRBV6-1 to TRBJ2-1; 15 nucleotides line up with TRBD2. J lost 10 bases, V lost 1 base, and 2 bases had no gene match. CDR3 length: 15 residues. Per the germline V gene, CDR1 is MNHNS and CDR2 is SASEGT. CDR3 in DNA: TGTGCCAGCAGTGAAGGCGGGACTAGCGGGAGGGAGCAGTTCTTC. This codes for CASSEGGTSGREQFF.

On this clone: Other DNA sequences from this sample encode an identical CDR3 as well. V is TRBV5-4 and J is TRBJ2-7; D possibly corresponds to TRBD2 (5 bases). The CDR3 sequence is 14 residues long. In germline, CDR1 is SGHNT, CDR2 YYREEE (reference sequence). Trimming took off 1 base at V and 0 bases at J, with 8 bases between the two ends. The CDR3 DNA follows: TGTGCCAGCAGCTTGACGGGAAGCTCCTACGAGCAGTACTTC. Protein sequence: CASSLTGSSYEQYF.

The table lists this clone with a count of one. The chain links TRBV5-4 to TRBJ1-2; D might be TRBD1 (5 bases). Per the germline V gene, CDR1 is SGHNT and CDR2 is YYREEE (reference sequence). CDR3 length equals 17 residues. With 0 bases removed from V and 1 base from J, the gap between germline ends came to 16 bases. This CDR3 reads CASSLAQGRGFNYGYTF. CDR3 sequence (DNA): TGTGCCAGCAGCTTGGCCCAGGGTAGGGGCTTTAACTATGGCTACACCTTC.

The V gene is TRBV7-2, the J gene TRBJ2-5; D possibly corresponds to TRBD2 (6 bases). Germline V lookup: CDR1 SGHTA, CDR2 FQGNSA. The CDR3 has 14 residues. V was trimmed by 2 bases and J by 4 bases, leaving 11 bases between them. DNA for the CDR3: TGTGCCAGCAGCTTAAGGTTGGGAGGAGAGACCCAGTACTTC. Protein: CASSLRLGGETQYF.

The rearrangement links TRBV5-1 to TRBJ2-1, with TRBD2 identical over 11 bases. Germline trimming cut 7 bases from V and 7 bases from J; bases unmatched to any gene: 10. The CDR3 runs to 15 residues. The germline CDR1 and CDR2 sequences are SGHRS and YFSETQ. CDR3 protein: CASGTSGAKRNEQFF. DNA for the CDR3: TGCGCCAGCGGGACTAGCGGAGCGAAGAGGAATGAGCAGTTCTTC.

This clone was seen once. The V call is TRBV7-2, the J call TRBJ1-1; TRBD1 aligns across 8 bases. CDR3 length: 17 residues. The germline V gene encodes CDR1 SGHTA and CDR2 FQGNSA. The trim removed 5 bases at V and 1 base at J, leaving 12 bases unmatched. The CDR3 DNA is TGTGCCAGCAGCCACCCGGGACAGGAGTCCCGGAACACTGAAGCTTTCTTT. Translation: CASSHPGQESRNTEAFF.

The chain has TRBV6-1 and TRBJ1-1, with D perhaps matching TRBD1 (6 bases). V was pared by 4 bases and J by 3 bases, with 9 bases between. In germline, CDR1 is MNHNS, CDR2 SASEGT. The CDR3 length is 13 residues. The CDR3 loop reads CASSGTVDTEAFF. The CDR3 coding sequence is TGTGCCAGCAGTGGGACAGTAGACACTGAAGCTTTCTTT.

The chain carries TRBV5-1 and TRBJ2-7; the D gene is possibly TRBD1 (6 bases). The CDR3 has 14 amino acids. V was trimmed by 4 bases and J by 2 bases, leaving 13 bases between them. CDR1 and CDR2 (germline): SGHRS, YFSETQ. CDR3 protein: CASSPRDNPYEQYF. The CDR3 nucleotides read TGCGCCAGCAGCCCCCGGGACAACCCCTACGAGCAGTACTTC.